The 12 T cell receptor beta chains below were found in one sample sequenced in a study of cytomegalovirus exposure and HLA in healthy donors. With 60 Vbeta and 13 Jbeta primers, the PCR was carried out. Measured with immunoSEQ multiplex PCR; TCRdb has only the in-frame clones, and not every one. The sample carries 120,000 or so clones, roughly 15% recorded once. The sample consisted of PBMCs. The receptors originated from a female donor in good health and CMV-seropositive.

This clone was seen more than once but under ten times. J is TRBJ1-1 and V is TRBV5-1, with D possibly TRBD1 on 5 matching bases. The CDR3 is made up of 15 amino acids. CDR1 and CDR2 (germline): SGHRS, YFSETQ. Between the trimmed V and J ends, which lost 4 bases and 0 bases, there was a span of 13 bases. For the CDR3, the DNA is TGCGCCAGCAGCCTAGAGACAGCAGTGAACACTGAAGCTTTCTTT. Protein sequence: CASSLETAVNTEAFF.

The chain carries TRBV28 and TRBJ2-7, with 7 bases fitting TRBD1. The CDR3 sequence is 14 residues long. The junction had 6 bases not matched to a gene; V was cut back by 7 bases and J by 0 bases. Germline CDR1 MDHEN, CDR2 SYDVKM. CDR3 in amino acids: CASTLYRGSYEQYF. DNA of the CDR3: TGTGCCAGCACCCTATACAGGGGCTCCTACGAGCAGTACTTC.

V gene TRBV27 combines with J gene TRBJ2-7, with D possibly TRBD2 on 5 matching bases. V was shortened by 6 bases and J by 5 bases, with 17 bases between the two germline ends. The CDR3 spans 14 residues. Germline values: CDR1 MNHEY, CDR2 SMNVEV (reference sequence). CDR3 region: CASRLLGIADEQYF. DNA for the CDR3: TGTGCCAGCAGGCTACTAGGTATAGCCGACGAGCAGTACTTC.

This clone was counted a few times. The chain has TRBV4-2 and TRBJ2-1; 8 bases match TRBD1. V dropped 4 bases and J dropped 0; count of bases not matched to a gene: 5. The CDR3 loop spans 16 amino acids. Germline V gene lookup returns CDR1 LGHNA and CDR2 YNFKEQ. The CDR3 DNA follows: TGTGCCAGCAGCCTCAAACAGGGGGGCTCCTACAATGAGCAGTTCTTC. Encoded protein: CASSLKQGGSYNEQFF.

CDR3 nucleotides: TGTGCCAGCAGTCCAGGGGACAGGGGGTACACTGAAGCTTTCTTT. Its translation: CASSPGDRGYTEAFF. The chain recombines TRBV27 with TRBJ1-1; TRBD1 matches at 11 bases. J gave up 3 bases and V 5 bases, and 5 bases lay outside the gene matches. The CDR3 runs 15 residues. The germline gives CDR1 MNHEY, CDR2 SMNVEV (reference sequence).

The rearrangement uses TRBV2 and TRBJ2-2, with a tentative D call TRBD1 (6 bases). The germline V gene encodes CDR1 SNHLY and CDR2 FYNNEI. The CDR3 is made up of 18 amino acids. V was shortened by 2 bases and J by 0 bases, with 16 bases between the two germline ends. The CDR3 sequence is CASSEKSVGASNTGELFF. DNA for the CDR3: TGTGCCAGCAGTGAAAAGTCGGTGGGGGCCTCGAACACCGGGGAGCTGTTTTTT. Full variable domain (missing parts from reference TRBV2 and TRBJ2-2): EPEVTQTPSHQVTQMGQEVILRCVPISNHLYFYWYRQILGQKVEFLVSFYNNEISEKSEIFDDQFSVERPDGSNFTLKIRSTKLEDSAMYFCASSEKSVGASNTGELFFGEGSRLTVL.

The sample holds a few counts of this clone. For the CDR3, the DNA is TGTGCCAGCAGCCGCCGGGGGGATAGCAATCAGCCCCAGCATTTT. It yields the protein CASSRRGDSNQPQHF. The chain carries TRBV6-5 and TRBJ1-5, with D perhaps matching TRBD1 (5 bases). V gave up 6 bases and J gave up 0 bases, with 12 bases separating them. Germline CDR1 and CDR2: MNHEY and SVGAGI. CDR3 size: 15 residues.

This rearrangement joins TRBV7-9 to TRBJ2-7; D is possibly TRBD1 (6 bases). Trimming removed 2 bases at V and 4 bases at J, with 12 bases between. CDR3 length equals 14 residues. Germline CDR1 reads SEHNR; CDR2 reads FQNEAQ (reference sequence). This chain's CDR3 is CASSLHDRKYEQYF. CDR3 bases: TGTGCCAGCAGCTTACACGACAGGAAGTACGAGCAGTACTTC. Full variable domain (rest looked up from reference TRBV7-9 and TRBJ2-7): DTGVSQNPRHKITKRGQNVTFRCDPISEHNRLYWYRQTLGQGPEFLTYFQNEAQLEKSRLLSDRFSAERPKGSFSTLEIQRTEQGDSAMYLCASSLHDRKYEQYFGPGTRLTVT.

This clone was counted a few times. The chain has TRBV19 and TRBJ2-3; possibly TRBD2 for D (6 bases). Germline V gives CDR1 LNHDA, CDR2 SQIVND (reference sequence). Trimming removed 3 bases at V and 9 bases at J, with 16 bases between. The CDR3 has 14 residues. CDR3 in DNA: TGTGCCAGTAGTATCTCCCGGCTAGGAGGGACGCAGTATTTT. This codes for CASSISRLGGTQYF.

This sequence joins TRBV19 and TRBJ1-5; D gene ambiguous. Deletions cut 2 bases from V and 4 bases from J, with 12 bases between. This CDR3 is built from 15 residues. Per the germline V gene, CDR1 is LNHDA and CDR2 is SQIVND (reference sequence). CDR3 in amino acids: CASSISAALNQPQHF. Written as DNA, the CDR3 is TGTGCCAGTAGTATATCGGCGGCACTAAATCAGCCCCAGCATTTT.

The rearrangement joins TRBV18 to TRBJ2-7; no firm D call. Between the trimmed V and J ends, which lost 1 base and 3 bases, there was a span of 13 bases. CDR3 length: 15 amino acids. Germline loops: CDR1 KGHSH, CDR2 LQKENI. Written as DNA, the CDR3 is TGTGCCAGCTCACCACTCGCAGGTCCTTTCTACGAGCAGTACTTC. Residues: CASSPLAGPFYEQYF.

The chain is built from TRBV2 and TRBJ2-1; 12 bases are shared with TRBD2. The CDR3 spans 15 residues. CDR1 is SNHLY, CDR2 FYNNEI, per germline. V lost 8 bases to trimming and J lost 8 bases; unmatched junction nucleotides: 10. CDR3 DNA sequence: TGTGCCAGCGCTCCTCTAGCGGGAGGGTTAGATGAGCAGTTCTTC. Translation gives CASAPLAGGLDEQFF.